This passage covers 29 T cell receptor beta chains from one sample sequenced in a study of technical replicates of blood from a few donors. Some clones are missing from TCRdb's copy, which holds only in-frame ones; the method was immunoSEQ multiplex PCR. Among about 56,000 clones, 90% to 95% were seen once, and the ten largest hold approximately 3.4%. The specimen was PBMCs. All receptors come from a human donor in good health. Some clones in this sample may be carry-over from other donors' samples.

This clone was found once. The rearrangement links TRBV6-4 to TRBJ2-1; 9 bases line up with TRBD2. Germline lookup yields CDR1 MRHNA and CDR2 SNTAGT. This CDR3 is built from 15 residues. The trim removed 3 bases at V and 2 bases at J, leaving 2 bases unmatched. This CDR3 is CASSDGGGAYNEQFF. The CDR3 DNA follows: TGTGCCAGCAGTGATGGCGGGGGGGCCTACAATGAGCAGTTCTTC.

CDR3 region: CASTPSRGQTGELFF. The CDR3 DNA is TGTGCCAGCACCCCTTCTAGGGGGCAGACCGGGGAGCTGTTTTTT. The chain is built from TRBV7-9 and TRBJ2-2; 7 positions match TRBD1. With 7 bases clipped from V and 5 bases from J, the junction kept 10 bases outside the gene matches. This CDR3 region has 15 residues. CDR1 and CDR2 from the germline V gene are SEHNR and FQNEAQ (reference sequence). Complete variable domain (other parts from reference TRBV7-9 and TRBJ2-2): DTGVSQNPRHKITKRGQNVTFRCDPISEHNRLYWYRQTLGQGPEFLTYFQNEAQLEKSRLLSDRFSAERPKGSFSTLEIQRTEQGDSAMYLCASTPSRGQTGELFFGEGSRLTVL.

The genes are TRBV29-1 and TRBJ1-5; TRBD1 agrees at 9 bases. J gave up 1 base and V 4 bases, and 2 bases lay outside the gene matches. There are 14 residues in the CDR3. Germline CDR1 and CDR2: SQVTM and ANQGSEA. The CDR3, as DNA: TGCAGCGTTGGGACAGGGGAGAGCAATCAGCCCCAGCATTTT. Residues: CSVGTGESNQPQHF.

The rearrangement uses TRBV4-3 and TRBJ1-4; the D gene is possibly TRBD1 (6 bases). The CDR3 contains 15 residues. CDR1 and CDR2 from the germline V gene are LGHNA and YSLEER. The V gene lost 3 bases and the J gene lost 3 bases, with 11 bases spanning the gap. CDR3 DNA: TGCGCCAGCAGCCAGACCGGGACACCTAATGAAAAACTGTTTTTT. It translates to CASSQTGTPNEKLFF.

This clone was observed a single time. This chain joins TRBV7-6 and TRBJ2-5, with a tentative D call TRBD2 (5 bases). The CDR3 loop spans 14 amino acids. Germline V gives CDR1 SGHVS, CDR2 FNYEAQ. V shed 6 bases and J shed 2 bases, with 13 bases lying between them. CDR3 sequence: CASRAGLTQETQYF. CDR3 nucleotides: TGTGCCAGCAGGGCGGGTCTAACACAAGAGACCCAGTACTTC.

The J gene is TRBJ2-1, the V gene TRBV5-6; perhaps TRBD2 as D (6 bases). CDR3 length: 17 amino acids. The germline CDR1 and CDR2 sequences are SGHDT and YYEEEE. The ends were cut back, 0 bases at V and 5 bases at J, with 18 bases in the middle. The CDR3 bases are TGTGCCAGCAGCTTGGGGGCGGTGCTAGCGAGAGACAATGAGCAGTTCTTC. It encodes CASSLGAVLARDNEQFF.

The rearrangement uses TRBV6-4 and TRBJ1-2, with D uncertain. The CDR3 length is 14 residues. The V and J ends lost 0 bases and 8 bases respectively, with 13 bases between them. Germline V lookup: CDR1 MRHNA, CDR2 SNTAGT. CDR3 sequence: CASSDSPWTGGYTF. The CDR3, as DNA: TGTGCCAGCAGTGACTCTCCCTGGACGGGGGGCTACACCTTC.

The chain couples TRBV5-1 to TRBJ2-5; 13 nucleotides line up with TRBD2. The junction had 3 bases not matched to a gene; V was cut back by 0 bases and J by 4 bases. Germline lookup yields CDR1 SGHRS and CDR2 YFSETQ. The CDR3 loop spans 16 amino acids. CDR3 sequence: CASSLETSGRGETQYF. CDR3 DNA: TGCGCCAGCAGCTTGGAAACTAGCGGGAGGGGAGAGACCCAGTACTTC.

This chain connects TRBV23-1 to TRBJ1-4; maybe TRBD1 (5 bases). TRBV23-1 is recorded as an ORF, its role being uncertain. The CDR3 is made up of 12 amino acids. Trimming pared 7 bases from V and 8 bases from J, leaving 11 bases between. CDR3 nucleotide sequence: TGCGCCAGCAACTTAAGGGGAGAAAAACTGTTTTTT. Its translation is CASNLRGEKLFF.

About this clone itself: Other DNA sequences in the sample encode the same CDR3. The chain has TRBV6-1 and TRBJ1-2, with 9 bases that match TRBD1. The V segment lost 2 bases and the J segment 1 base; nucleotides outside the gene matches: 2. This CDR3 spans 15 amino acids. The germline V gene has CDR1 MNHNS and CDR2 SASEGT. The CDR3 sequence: CASSETGQGNYGYTF. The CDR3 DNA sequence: TGTGCCAGCAGTGAAACGGGACAGGGTAACTATGGCTACACCTTC.

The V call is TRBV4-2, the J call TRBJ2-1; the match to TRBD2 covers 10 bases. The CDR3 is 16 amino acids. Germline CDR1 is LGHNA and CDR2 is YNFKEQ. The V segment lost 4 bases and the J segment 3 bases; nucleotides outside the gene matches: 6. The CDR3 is CASSPDTSGIYNEQFF. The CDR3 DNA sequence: TGTGCCAGCAGCCCTGATACTAGCGGGATCTACAATGAGCAGTTCTTC.

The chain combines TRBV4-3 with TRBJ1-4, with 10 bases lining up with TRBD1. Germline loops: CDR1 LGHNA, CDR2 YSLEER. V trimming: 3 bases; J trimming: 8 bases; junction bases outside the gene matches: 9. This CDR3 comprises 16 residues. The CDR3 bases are TGCGCCAGCAGCCAGACAGGGGGCGCCGCCAGGGAAAAACTGTTTTTT. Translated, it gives CASSQTGGAAREKLFF.

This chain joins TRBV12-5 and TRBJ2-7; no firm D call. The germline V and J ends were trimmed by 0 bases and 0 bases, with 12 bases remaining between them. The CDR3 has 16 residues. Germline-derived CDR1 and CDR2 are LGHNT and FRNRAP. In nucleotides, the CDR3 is TGTGCTAGTGGTTTGGTATCGTACAGCTTCTCCTACGAGCAGTACTTC. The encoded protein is CASGLVSYSFSYEQYF.

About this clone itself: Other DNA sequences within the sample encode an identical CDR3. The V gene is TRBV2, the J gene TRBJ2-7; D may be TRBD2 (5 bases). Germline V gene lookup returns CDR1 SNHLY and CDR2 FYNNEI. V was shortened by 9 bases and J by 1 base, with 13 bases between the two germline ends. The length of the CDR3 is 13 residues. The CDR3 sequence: CASSRPGSYEQYF. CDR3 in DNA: TGTGCCAGTAGCAGGCCGGGGTCCTACGAGCAGTACTTC.

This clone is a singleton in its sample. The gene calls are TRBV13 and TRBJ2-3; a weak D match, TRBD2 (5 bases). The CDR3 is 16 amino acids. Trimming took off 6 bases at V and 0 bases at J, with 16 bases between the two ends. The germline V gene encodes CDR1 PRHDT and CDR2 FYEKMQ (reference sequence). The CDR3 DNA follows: TGTGCCAGCAGGAAAACCTTCGGGGATAGCACAGATACGCAGTATTTT. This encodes CASRKTFGDSTDTQYF.

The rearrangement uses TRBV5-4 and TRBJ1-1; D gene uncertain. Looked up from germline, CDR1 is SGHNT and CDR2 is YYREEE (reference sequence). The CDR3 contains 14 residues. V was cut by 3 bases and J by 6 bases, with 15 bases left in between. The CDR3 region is CASSSEGAGAEAFF. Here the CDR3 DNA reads TGTGCCAGCAGCTCGGAGGGCGCAGGAGCTGAAGCTTTCTTT.

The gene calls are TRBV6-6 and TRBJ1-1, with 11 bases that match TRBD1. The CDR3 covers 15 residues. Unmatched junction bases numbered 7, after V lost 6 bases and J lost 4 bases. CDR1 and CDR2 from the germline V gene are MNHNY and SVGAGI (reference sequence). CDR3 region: CASSWTGGASTEAFF. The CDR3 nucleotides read TGTGCCAGCAGCTGGACAGGGGGCGCGAGCACTGAAGCTTTCTTT.

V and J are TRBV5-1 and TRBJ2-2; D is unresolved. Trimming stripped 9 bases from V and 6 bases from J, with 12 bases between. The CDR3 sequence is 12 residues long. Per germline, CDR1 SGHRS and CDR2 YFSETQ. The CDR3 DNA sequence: TGCGCCACCAAGGCGGATTCCGGGGAGCTGTTTTTT. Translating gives CATKADSGELFF.

The CDR3: CAISGIGEAEAFF. CDR3 in DNA: TGTGCCATCAGTGGGATTGGGGAGGCTGAAGCTTTCTTT. The V and J genes are TRBV10-3 and TRBJ1-1; D is undetermined. V dropped 4 bases and J dropped 6 bases, with 12 bases sitting between them. Per the germline V gene, CDR1 is ENHRY and CDR2 is SYGVKD. There are 13 residues in the CDR3.

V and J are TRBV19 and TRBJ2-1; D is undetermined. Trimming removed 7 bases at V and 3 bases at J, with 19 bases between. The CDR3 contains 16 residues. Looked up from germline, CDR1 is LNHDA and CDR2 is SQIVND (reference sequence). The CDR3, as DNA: TGTGCCAGTACGGCAACTGAACAGACCTACTACAATGAGCAGTTCTTC. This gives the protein CASTATEQTYYNEQFF.

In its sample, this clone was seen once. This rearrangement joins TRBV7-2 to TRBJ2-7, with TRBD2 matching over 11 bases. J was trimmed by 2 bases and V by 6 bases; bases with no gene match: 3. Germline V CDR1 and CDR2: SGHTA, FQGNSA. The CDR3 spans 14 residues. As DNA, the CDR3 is TGTGCCAGCAGTTTACTAGCGGGAGCCTACGAGCAGTACTTC. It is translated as CASSLLAGAYEQYF. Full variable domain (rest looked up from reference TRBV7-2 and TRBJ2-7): GAGVSQSPSNKVTEKGKDVELRCDPISGHTALYWYRQSLGQGLEFLIYFQGNSAPDKSGLPSDRFSAERTGGSVSTLTIQRTQQEDSAVYLCASSLLAGAYEQYFGPGTRLTVT.

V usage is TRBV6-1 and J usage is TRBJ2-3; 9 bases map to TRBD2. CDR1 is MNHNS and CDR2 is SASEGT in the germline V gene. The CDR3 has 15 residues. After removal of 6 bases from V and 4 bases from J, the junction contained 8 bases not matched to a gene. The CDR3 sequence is CASSLTSGGPDTQYF. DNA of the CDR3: TGTGCCAGCAGCCTGACTAGCGGAGGGCCAGATACGCAGTATTTT.

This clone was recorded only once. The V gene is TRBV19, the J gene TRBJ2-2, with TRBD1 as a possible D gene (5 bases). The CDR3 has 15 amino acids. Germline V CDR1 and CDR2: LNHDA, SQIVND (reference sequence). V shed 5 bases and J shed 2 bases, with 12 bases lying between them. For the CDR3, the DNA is TGTGCCAGTAGTTTTGGACACCTCAACACCGGGGAGCTGTTTTTT. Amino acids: CASSFGHLNTGELFF.

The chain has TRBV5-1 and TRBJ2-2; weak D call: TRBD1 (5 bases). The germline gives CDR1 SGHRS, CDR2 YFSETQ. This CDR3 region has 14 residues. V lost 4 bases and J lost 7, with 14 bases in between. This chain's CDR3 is CASSGQGTSGELFF. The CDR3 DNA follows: TGCGCCAGCAGCGGGCAGGGTACAAGCGGGGAGCTGTTTTTT.

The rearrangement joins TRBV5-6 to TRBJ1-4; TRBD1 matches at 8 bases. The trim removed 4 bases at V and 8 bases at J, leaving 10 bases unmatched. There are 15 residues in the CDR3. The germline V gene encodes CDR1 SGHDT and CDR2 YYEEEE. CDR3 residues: CASSVNGQGWEKLFF. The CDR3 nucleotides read TGTGCCAGCAGCGTGAACGGACAGGGATGGGAAAAACTGTTTTTT. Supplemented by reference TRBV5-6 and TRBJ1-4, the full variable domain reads DAGVTQSPTHLIKTRGQQVTLRCSPKSGHDTVSWYQQALGQGPQFIFQYYEEEERQRGNFPDRFSGHQFPNYSSELNVNALLLGDSALYLCASSVNGQGWEKLFFGSGTQLSVL.

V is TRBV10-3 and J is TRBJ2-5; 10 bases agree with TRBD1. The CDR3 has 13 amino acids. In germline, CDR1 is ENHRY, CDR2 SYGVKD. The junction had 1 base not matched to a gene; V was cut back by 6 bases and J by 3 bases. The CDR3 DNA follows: TGTGCCATCAGGGGGACAGGGGAAGAGACCCAGTACTTC. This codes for CAIRGTGEETQYF.

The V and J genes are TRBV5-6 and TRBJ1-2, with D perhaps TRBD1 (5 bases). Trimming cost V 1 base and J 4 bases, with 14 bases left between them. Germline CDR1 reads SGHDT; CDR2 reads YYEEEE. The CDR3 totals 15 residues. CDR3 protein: CASSLTPQGIYGYTF. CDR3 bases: TGTGCCAGCAGCTTGACACCGCAGGGAATCTATGGCTACACCTTC.

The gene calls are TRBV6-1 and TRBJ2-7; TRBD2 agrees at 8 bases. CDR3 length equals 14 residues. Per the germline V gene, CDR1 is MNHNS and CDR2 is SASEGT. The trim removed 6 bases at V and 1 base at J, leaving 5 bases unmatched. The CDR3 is CASRLTSGSYEQYF. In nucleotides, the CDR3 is TGTGCCAGCAGACTCACTAGCGGATCCTACGAGCAGTACTTC.

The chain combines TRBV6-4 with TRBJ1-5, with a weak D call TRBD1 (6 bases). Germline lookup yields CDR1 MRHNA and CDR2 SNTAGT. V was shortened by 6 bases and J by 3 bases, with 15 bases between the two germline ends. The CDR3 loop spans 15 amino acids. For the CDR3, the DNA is TGTGCCAGCAGCCTCACAGGGACACCCAATCAGCCCCAGCATTTT. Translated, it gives CASSLTGTPNQPQHF.